One and the same sample provided the 7 T cell receptor beta chains below, sequenced in a study of blood T cell repertoires in COVID-19. Some clones are missing from TCRdb's copy, which holds only in-frame ones; the method was immunoSEQ multiplex PCR. The repertoire has under 200,000 clones, around 74% of them found once; the top ten carry 8% to 8.5%. Sequences were obtained from peripheral blood. These receptors were obtained from a woman aged 60-75 years with COVID-19, enrolled during active disease.

The chain recombines TRBV28 with TRBJ2-3, with 9 bases identical to TRBD2. V lost 7 bases, J lost 0 bases, and 5 bases stayed unmatched. CDR3 length: 15 residues. Germline lookup yields CDR1 MDHEN and CDR2 SYDVKM. The CDR3 sequence: CASTKAGGSTDTQYF. CDR3 in DNA: TGTGCCAGCACCAAGGCGGGGGGGAGCACAGATACGCAGTATTTT. Supplemented by reference TRBV28 and TRBJ2-3, the full variable domain reads DVKVTQSSRYLVKRTGEKVFLECVQDMDHENMFWYRQDPGLGLRLIYFSYDVKMKEKGDIPEGYSVSREKKERFSLILESASTNQTSMYLCASTKAGGSTDTQYFGPGTRLTVL.

V is TRBV28 and J is TRBJ1-5; 9 bases are shared with TRBD1. J lost 6 bases, V lost 5 bases, and 2 bases had no gene match. The CDR3 has 13 amino acids. Germline loops: CDR1 MDHEN, CDR2 SYDVKM. CDR3 sequence reads: CASSTGGTQPQHF. CDR3 nucleotide sequence: TGTGCCAGCAGTACAGGGGGCACTCAGCCCCAGCATTTT. Drawing the rest from reference TRBV28 and TRBJ1-5, the complete variable domain is DVKVTQSSRYLVKRTGEKVFLECVQDMDHENMFWYRQDPGLGLRLIYFSYDVKMKEKGDIPEGYSVSREKKERFSLILESASTNQTSMYLCASSTGGTQPQHFGDGTRLSIL.

The gene calls are TRBV3-1 (or the pseudogene TRBV3-2) and TRBJ1-6, with 8 bases identical to TRBD1. Germline CDR1 and CDR2: LGHDT and YNNKEL (reference sequence). The CDR3 covers 13 residues. With 6 bases clipped from V and 7 bases from J, the junction kept 2 bases outside the gene matches. The CDR3 sequence: CASRDRGNSPLHF. The DNA of the CDR3 is TGTGCCAGCAGAGACAGGGGAAATTCACCCCTCCACTTT.

This rearrangement joins TRBV5-1 to TRBJ2-1; D is perhaps TRBD2 (6 bases). Trimming took off 0 bases at V and 6 bases at J, with 22 bases between the two ends. Germline loops: CDR1 SGHRS, CDR2 YFSETQ. The CDR3 is made up of 18 amino acids. The chain's CDR3 is CASSLEGGVLRPLNEQFF. The CDR3 coding sequence is TGCGCCAGCAGCTTGGAAGGAGGGGTCCTGCGGCCTCTCAATGAGCAGTTCTTC.

The sample holds a few counts of this clone. At one end, the junction sequence differs from germline, possibly due to a read error. The chain employs TRBV7-7 and TRBJ2-2, with 9 bases that match TRBD1. The CDR3 is 15 residues long. Germline V lookup: CDR1 SSHAT, CDR2 FNYEAQ (reference sequence). For the CDR3, the DNA is TGTGCTAGCAGCTCGGGACAGGGGAACACCGGGGAGCTGTTTTTT. Its protein is CASSSGQGNTGELFF. Full variable domain (rest looked up from reference TRBV7-7 and TRBJ2-2): GAGVSQSPRYKVTKRGQDVTLRCDPISSHATLYWYQQALGQGPEFLTYFNYEAQPDKSGLPSDRFSAERPEGSISTLTIQRTEQRDSAMYRCASSSGQGNTGELFFGEGSRLTVL.

The rearrangement links TRBV30 to TRBJ1-3; D is uncertain. V dropped 0 bases and J dropped 4 bases, with 7 bases sitting between them. Looked up from germline, CDR1 is GTSNPN and CDR2 is SVGIG (reference sequence). This CDR3 is 13 amino acids long. CDR3 coding DNA: TGTGCCTGGAGTGTATCGGGGGGAAACACCATATATTTT. Translating gives CAWSVSGGNTIYF.

The chain links TRBV11-2 to TRBJ1-4, with D perhaps TRBD1 (5 bases). CDR3 size: 14 residues. Trimming shortened V by 2 bases and J by 4 bases, and 8 bases separated the two germline ends. Germline-derived CDR1 and CDR2 are SGHAT and FQNNGV. The CDR3 DNA follows: TGTGCCAGCAGCTTACAGGGATTTAATGAAAAACTGTTTTTT. It is translated as CASSLQGFNEKLFF.